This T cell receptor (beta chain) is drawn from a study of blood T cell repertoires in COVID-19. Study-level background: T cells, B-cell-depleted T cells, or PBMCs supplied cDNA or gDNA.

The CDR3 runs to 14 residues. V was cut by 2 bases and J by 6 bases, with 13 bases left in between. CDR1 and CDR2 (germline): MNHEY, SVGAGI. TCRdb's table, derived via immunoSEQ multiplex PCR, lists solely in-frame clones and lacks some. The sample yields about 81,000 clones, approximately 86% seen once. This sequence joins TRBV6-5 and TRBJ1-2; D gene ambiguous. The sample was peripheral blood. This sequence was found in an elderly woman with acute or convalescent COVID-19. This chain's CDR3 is CASSYGRARDGYTF. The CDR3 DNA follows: TGTGCCAGCAGTTACGGCCGGGCGAGGGATGGCTACACCTTC.